Following are 7 T cell receptor beta chains from one sample sequenced in a study of CD8+ T cells in alopecia areata. In each case, RNA was isolated and then reverse transcribed into cDNA as the sequencing template. The method was immunoSEQ multiplex PCR; TCRdb's version includes in-frame clones alone and lacks a portion of them. The table lists 4,400 or so clones, over 55% of them singletons. Treatment specified: oral pan-JAK inhibitor, 5-10 mg twice daily. Collection of lesional scalp punch biopsies and peripheral blood was performed in alopecia areata patients. Sequences were derived from skin, sampled at approximately week 37, from a patient treated with tofacitinib. The source of these receptors is a human donor with alopecia areata.

The genes are TRBV5-1 and TRBJ1-4; D may be TRBD1 (5 bases). The CDR3 contains 14 residues. The germline V gene encodes CDR1 SGHRS and CDR2 YFSETQ. V shed 2 bases and J shed 7 bases, with 12 bases lying between them. The chain's CDR3 is CASSFQGIGEKLFF. The DNA for the CDR3 is TGCGCCAGCAGCTTCCAGGGCATCGGTGAAAAACTGTTTTTT.

The rearrangement links TRBV2 to TRBJ2-5, with unresolved D. The CDR3 contains 13 residues. Germline CDR1 reads SNHLY; CDR2 reads FYNNEI. V was clipped by 6 bases and J by 2 bases, with 10 bases between them. The CDR3 region is CASSATGQETQYF. CDR3 nucleotide sequence: TGTGCCAGCAGCGCTACTGGACAAGAGACCCAGTACTTC.

The chain combines TRBV7-9 with TRBJ1-1; a weak D match, TRBD1 (6 bases). Trimming removed 11 bases at V and 0 bases at J, with 13 bases between. This CDR3 is 13 amino acids long. Germline V gene sequence: CDR1 SEHNR, CDR2 FQNEAQ (reference sequence). This CDR3 is CAAGTGLNTEAFF. The DNA of the CDR3 is TGTGCCGCGGGTACAGGGCTGAACACTGAAGCTTTCTTT.

The chain has TRBV7-6 and TRBJ2-1; 9 bases map to TRBD2. CDR1 and CDR2 from the germline V gene are SGHVS and FNYEAQ. The junction had 11 bases not matched to a gene; V was cut back by 4 bases and J by 7 bases. The CDR3 is 16 amino acids. This CDR3 reads CASSSGGRAIGNEQFF. The DNA of the CDR3 is TGTGCCAGCAGCTCGGGCGGGAGGGCCATCGGTAATGAGCAGTTCTTC.

This chain links TRBV9 with TRBJ2-3; unclear D gene. The germline gives CDR1 SGDLS, CDR2 YYNGEE. There are 13 residues in the CDR3. V dropped 2 bases and J dropped 2 bases, with 6 bases sitting between them. CDR3 protein: CASSVTPTDTQYF. The CDR3 DNA is TGTGCCAGCAGCGTGACACCCACAGATACGCAGTATTTT.

The chain is built from TRBV1 and TRBJ2-5; the D call in the table, TRBD2, was not verified against the DNA. TRBV1 is a pseudogene. This CDR3 is built from 16 residues. In DNA form, the CDR3 reads TGCACCAGCAGCCACGCCGGGACTAGCGGGAAAGAGACCCAGTACTTC. It codes for CTSSHAGTSGKETQYF.

The chain has TRBV5-1 and TRBJ2-2, with D perhaps TRBD2 (5 bases). V lost 5 bases and J lost 3, with 11 bases in between. This CDR3 spans 14 amino acids. CDR1 SGHRS and CDR2 YFSETQ come from the germline V gene. The CDR3 DNA sequence: TGCGCCAGCAGACGAGGGAGTGACACCGGGGAGCTGTTTTTT. Translating it yields CASRRGSDTGELFF.